The clone carrying this TCR beta chain appeared a single time. The sample belongs to a study of blood T cell repertoires in COVID-19. Repertoires were generated with immunoSEQ multiplex PCR, while TCRdb's copy carries only in-frame clones and drops some. The sample carries about 300,000 clones, approximately 88% recorded once. Trimming took 6 bases from V and 1 from J; bases not matched to a gene: 9. Germline values: CDR1 MNHEY, CDR2 SMNVEV (reference sequence). The CDR3 has 15 amino acids. The sample was peripheral blood. The chain combines TRBV27 with TRBJ2-7; TRBD2 agrees at 7 bases. The clonotype comes from a human donor with COVID-19, enrolled during active disease. The donor label of this sample is uncertain. The CDR3 coding sequence is TGTGCCAGCAGGTCTATAGCGGGCCCATCCTACGAGCAGTACTTC. It is translated as CASRSIAGPSYEQYF.